A single sample gave rise to the 16 T cell receptor beta chains below, sequenced in a study of blood T cell repertoires in COVID-19 (dated by TCRdb to about 2020). To prepare the library, the immunoSEQ multiplex PCR assay was applied. TCRdb obtained this table from immuneACCESS and retained in-frame rearrangements with V and J assigned. These tables miss some clones; where compared with another copy, unresolved V genes account for less than half of the shortfall, and the remainder is unexplained. This sample holds roughly 200,000 clones; just over 85% were observed only once. Around 4% of the sample is taken by the ten largest. The sequencing input was PBMCs or T cells enriched from blood (not recorded which). Receptor source: a woman in her forties with acute COVID-19.

This clone came up once. The chain combines TRBV29-1 with TRBJ1-2; D might be TRBD1 (5 bases). Germline CDR1 and CDR2: SQVTM and ANQGSEA. The CDR3 has 13 residues. Between the trimmed V and J ends, which lost 1 base and 8 bases, there was a span of 14 bases. CDR3 bases: TGCAGCGTTGAAGTTCGGCAGGGAGGGGGCTACACCTTC. Residues: CSVEVRQGGGYTF.

This chain joins TRBV27 and TRBJ2-4; possible D gene TRBD2, 6 bases. Germline-derived CDR1 and CDR2 are MNHEY and SMNVEV (reference sequence). The V and J ends lost 1 base and 6 bases respectively, with 10 bases between them. The CDR3 is 14 amino acids. The CDR3 sequence: CASSLLGGSNIQYF. As DNA, the CDR3 is TGTGCCAGCAGTTTATTGGGGGGATCAAACATTCAGTACTTC.

The chain couples TRBV12-3 or TRBV12-4 to TRBJ1-6, with 7 nucleotides matching TRBD1. V dropped 8 bases and J dropped 7; count of bases not matched to a gene: 2. The CDR3 consists of 12 residues. The CDR3 nucleotides are TGTGCCAGCGGGACAGAGAATTCACCCCTCCACTTT. It specifies CASGTENSPLHF.

The gene calls are TRBV21-1 and TRBJ1-5. TRBV21-1 is noted as a pseudogene. The CDR3 covers 15 residues. The CDR3 region is CATWVRRNSNQPQHF. For the CDR3, the DNA is TGTGCCACCTGGGTAAGGAGGAATAGCAATCAGCCCCAGCATTTT.

J is TRBJ1-1 and V is TRBV27, with 9 positions matching TRBD1. Germline V gives CDR1 MNHEY, CDR2 SMNVEV (reference sequence). The CDR3 runs 15 residues. Losses at the gene ends were 4 bases for V and 4 bases for J; bases not matched to a gene: 7. In nucleotides, the CDR3 is TGTGCCAGCAGTTCATCGACAGGGGGATTCACTGAAGCTTTCTTT. Translated, it gives CASSSSTGGFTEAFF.

The rearrangement links TRBV11-1 to TRBJ2-4, with 9 nucleotides matching TRBD1. CDR1 is SGHAT, CDR2 FQDESV, per germline (reference sequence). CDR3 length: 16 amino acids. Losses at the gene ends were 5 bases for V and 7 bases for J; bases not matched to a gene: 12. CDR3 nucleotides: TGTGCCAGCAGCCCATCCCTCGTGGGACAGGGCAACATTCAGTACTTC. It is translated as CASSPSLVGQGNIQYF.

Only a few counts were recorded for this clone. The genes are TRBV27 and TRBJ2-5, with 10 bases matching TRBD1. This CDR3 has 15 residues. Trimming at V came to 6 bases and at J to 5 bases, leaving 9 bases not matched to a gene. From germline, CDR1 is MNHEY and CDR2 SMNVEV (reference sequence). CDR3 sequence: CASRNLGTGVETQYF. In DNA form, the CDR3 reads TGTGCCAGCAGGAACCTCGGGACAGGGGTGGAGACCCAGTACTTC.

This clone was seen just once. The gene calls are TRBV13 and TRBJ1-1; D gene unclear. The CDR3 has 14 amino acids. V lost 3 bases, J lost 1 base, and 9 bases lay in between. Germline V gene data show CDR1 as PRHDT and CDR2 as FYEKMQ (reference sequence). The CDR3 reads CASSLREKNTEAFF. Written as DNA, the CDR3 is TGTGCCAGCAGCTTGAGGGAGAAGAACACTGAAGCTTTCTTT. Full variable domain (remainder filled in from reference TRBV13 and TRBJ1-1): AAGVIQSPRHLIKEKRETATLKCYPIPRHDTVYWYQQGPGQDPQFLISFYEKMQSDKGSIPDRFSAQQFSDYHSELNMSSLELGDSALYFCASSLREKNTEAFFGQGTRLTVV.

The genes are TRBV10-1 and TRBJ2-7, with 9 bases fitting TRBD1. Trimming at V came to 10 bases and at J to 5 bases, leaving 9 bases not matched to a gene. The CDR3 extends over 13 amino acids. CDR1 is WNHNN, CDR2 SYGVQD, per germline (reference sequence). CDR3 sequence: CATSGQGKHEQYF. The CDR3 nucleotides are TGCGCCACTTCGGGACAGGGAAAACACGAGCAGTACTTC.

The CDR3 nucleotides read TGTGCCAGATGCCTCCGTGCGGGAGGCCGGGGCACCGGGGAGCTGTTTTTT. This sequence encodes CARCLRAGGRGTGELFF. J is TRBJ2-2 and V is TRBV7-3; TRBD2 agrees at 8 bases. The CDR3 contains 17 residues. Looked up from germline, CDR1 is SGHTA and CDR2 is FQGTGA. V was pared by 9 bases and J by 4 bases, with 16 bases of the junction left unmatched.

This clone was detected once. The CDR3 spells CASSPLWSVTLRNEQFF. CDR3 bases: TGTGCCAGCAGCCCTCTATGGAGCGTCACCCTCCGTAATGAGCAGTTCTTC. V is TRBV5-8 and J is TRBJ2-1; D is undetermined. Germline CDR1 SGHTS, CDR2 YDEGEE. The length of the CDR3 is 17 residues. Trimming shortened V by 4 bases and J by 7 bases, and 24 bases separated the two germline ends. Full variable domain (missing parts from reference TRBV5-8 and TRBJ2-1): EAGVTQSPTHLIKTRGQQATLRCSPISGHTSVYWYQQALGLGLQFLLWYDEGEERNRGNFPPRFSGRQFPNYSSELNVNALELEDSALYLCASSPLWSVTLRNEQFFGPGTRLTVL.

The chain is built from TRBV10-3 and TRBJ2-3, with D perhaps matching TRBD2 (6 bases). The CDR3 has 16 residues. Germline V gene sequence: CDR1 ENHRY, CDR2 SYGVKD. Trimming removed 2 bases at V and 5 bases at J, with 17 bases between. The CDR3 sequence is CAISEGLEVGGDTQYF. In DNA form, the CDR3 reads TGTGCCATCAGTGAGGGTTTAGAAGTGGGAGGAGATACGCAGTATTTT.

This chain links TRBV11-2 with TRBJ2-1, with D unresolved. V was trimmed by 2 bases and J by 5 bases, leaving 10 bases between them. Germline loops: CDR1 SGHAT, CDR2 FQNNGV. This CDR3 comprises 14 residues. CDR3 sequence reads: CASSLMGRNNEQFF. In DNA, the CDR3 is TGTGCCAGCAGCTTAATGGGCAGAAACAATGAGCAGTTCTTC.

This clone was detected only a few times. The J gene is TRBJ2-7, the V gene TRBV5-1; D not certain. From germline, CDR1 is SGHRS and CDR2 YFSETQ. V was pared by 5 bases and J by 2 bases, with 11 bases between. The CDR3 covers 13 residues. The CDR3 protein is CASRLGRTYEQYF. Here the CDR3 DNA reads TGCGCCAGCAGGCTAGGCAGAACCTACGAGCAGTACTTC.

The J gene is TRBJ2-7, the V gene TRBV7-2, with D tentatively TRBD2 (5 bases). From germline, CDR1 is SGHTA and CDR2 FQGNSA. Trimming took 3 bases from V and 2 from J, leaving 14 bases between them. The CDR3 spans 15 residues. CDR3 bases: TGTGCCAGCAGCTTCAGCCCCGGGGTGGCCTACGAGCAGTACTTC. This translates into CASSFSPGVAYEQYF. Full variable domain (remainder filled in from reference TRBV7-2 and TRBJ2-7): GAGVSQSPSNKVTEKGKDVELRCDPISGHTALYWYRQSLGQGLEFLIYFQGNSAPDKSGLPSDRFSAERTGGSVSTLTIQRTQQEDSAVYLCASSFSPGVAYEQYFGPGTRLTVT.

The genes are TRBV28 and TRBJ2-1; TRBD1 matches at 10 bases. V was pared by 7 bases and J by 3 bases, with 21 bases of the junction left unmatched. Germline loops: CDR1 MDHEN, CDR2 SYDVKM. This CDR3 spans 20 amino acids. The CDR3 spells CASTSQFNRDRGSNYNEQFF. CDR3 nucleotide sequence: TGTGCCAGCACCTCCCAATTTAACCGGGACAGGGGATCTAACTACAATGAGCAGTTCTTC.